The sample holds one count of the clone carrying this TCR beta chain. Its cognate antigen is unknown. The entry originates in a study of shared clonotypes between healthy human individuals. Study outcomes and limitations: Naive subsets typically showed greater estimated richness than memory subsets. The researchers took only blood, and tissue repertoires probably look different. Clonotypes shared by all four donors outscored non-shared clonotypes in generation probability.

Sorted-subset replicate PCR reactions were performed with around 200 ng DNA, corresponding to tens of thousands of T cell genomes. Sequenced by immunoSEQ multiplex PCR; TCRdb stores in-frame clones only, minus some. The sample records 1.5 million to 2.5 million clones, about 94% being singletons. Naive CD8 cells lacked CD45RO and underwent positive selection for CCR7, leaving out terminally differentiated effector memory CD45RA+ cells. V was shortened by 4 bases and J by 0 bases, with 3 bases between the two germline ends. The CDR3 contains 13 residues. Germline V lookup: CDR1 ENHRY, CDR2 SYGVKD. Material for sequencing was naive CD8+ T cells sorted from blood. This sequence originates from a man younger than 35 in good health. The chain recombines TRBV10-3 with TRBJ2-2; unclear D gene. The CDR3 DNA sequence: TGTGCCATCAGTGCAGCGAACACCGGGGAGCTGTTTTTT. This gives the protein CAISAANTGELFF.